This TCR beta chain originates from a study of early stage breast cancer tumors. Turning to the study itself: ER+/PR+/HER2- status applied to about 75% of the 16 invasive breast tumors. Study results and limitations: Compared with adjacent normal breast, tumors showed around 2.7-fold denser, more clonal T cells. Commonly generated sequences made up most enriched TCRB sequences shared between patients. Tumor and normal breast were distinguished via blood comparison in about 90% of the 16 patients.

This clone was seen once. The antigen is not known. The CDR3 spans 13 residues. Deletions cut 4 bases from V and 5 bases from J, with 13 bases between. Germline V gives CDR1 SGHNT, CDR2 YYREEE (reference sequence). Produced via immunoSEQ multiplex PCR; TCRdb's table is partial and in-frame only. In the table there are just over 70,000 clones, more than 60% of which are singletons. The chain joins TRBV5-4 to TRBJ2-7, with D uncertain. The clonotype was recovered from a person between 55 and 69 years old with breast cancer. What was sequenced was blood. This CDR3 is CASSRIGLDEQYF. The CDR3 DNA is TGTGCCAGCAGCCGGATAGGGCTTGACGAGCAGTACTTC. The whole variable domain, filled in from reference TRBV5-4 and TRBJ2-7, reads ETGVTQSPTHLIKTRGQQVTLRCSSQSGHNTVSWYQQALGQGPQFIFQYYREEENGRGNFPPRFSGLQFPNYSSELNVNALELDDSALYLCASSRIGLDEQYFGPGTRLTVT.